This T cell receptor beta chain derives from a study of cytomegalovirus exposure and HLA in healthy donors (dated by TCRdb to 2017 to 2019). For the study in its entirety: A later analysis indicated that the roughly 120 validation repertoires were generated on the platform also employed for the 700 or so repertoires of the first cohort. The aim of the study was to test whether cataloging public T cell receptors could identify signatures of past pathogen exposure. A separate validation cohort of roughly 130 different subjects was used in addition to the approximately 610-subject first cohort. To predict cytomegalovirus infection status, the study combined high-throughput TCR immunosequencing, statistical association of individual TCRs with disease status, and machine learning. General study outcomes and caveats: In vitro tests confirmed that a few of the cytomegalovirus-associated TCR beta chains recognize cytomegalovirus antigens. It was suggested by the authors that the approach could potentially be generalized to other disease states and immunological phenotypes. The validation cohort had no HLA typing available for a later analysis, so co-occurrence within that cohort was assessed over all 130 or so repertoires. In a later analysis, TCRs clustered in the first cohort were found to also tend to co-occur in the roughly 110 validation repertoires, with over 90% of cluster scores above 0. The study gave a list of about 150 TCR beta chains associated with cytomegalovirus. While some public TCRs were present in many individuals, most TCR sequences turned up only very rarely across donors. The classifier was reported to diagnose cytomegalovirus status with high specificity and sensitivity in both the original cohort and the validation cohort.

As for this clone: Its specific antigen is unknown. No quality values exist for individual bases; no much larger clone is one base distant.

Donors formed part of the validation cohort, which comprised 95 to 150 subjects and was distinct from the first cohort of under 800 subjects. The germline V gene sets CDR1 to SGHAT and CDR2 to FQNNGV. The cysteine opens and the phenylalanine closes a CDR3 of 15 amino acids. Kept here is only the CDR3 DNA, which spans 45 bases and is read in frame from base 1. V is trimmed back by 3 bases and J by 0 bases, and the junction contains 1 base that no gene match accounts for. The protocol used for the library was the immunoSEQ multiplex PCR assay. Regarding the original processing steps: A statistical classification framework was built for diagnosing cytomegalovirus status from the catalog of TCR beta chain sequences. As stored in TCRdb, this immuneACCESS dataset retains in-frame rearrangements with V and J assigned. A fraction of the clones does not appear; measured against another copy, unresolved V genes explain less than half of the discrepancy, and the remainder lacks a known reason. That table is the source of V, J and clone size, and D and trimming were worked out from the DNA. This sample holds 150,000 to 200,000 clones; more than 75% were observed only once. Roughly 1.5% of the sample comes from the top ten.

The sample was PBMCs. The chain employs TRBV11-2 and TRBJ2-3, with TRBD1 identical over 9 junction bases. The origin of this receptor is a woman younger than 35 in good health and CMV-seronegative. The DNA sequence is given as TGTGCCAGCAGCTTGACAGGGGGGAGCACAGATACGCAGTATTTT. Its protein product is CASSLTGGSTDTQYF.